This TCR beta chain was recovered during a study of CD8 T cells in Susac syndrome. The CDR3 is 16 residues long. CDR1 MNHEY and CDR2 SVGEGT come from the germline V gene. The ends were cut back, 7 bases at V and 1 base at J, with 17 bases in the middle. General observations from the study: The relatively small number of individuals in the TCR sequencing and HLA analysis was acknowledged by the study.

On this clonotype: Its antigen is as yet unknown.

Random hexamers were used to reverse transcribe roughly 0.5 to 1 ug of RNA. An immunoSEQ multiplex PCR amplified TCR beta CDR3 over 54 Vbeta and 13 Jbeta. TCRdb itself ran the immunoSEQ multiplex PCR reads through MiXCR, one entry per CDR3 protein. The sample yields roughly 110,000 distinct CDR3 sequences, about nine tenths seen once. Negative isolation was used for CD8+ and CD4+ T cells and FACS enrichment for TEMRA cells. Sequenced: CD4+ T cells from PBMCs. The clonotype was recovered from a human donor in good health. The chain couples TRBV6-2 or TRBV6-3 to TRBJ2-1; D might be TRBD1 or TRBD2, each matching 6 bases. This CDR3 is CASTRGGSGSYNEQFF. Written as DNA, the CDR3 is TGTGCCAGCACCCGAGGGGGGTCGGGGTCCTACAATGAGCAGTTCTTC.